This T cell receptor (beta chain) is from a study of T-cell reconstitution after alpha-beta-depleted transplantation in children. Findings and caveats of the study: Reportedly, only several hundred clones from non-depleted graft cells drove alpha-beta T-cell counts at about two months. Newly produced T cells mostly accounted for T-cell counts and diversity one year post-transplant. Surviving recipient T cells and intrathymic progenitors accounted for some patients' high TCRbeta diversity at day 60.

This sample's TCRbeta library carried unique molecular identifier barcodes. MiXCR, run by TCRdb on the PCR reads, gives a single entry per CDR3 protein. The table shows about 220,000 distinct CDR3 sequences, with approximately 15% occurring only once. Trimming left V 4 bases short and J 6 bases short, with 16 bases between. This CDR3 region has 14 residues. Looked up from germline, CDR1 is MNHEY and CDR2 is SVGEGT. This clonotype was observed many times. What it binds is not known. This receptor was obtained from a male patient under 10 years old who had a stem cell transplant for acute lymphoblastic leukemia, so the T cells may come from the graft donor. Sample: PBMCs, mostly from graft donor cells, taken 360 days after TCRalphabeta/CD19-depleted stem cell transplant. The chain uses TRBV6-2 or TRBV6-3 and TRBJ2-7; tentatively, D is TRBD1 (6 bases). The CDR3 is CASSSPQGFSEQYF. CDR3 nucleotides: TGTGCCAGCAGTTCCCCACAGGGTTTTTCCGAGCAGTACTTC.